These 29 T cell receptor beta chains came from one sample sequenced in a study of beta chain features in type 1 diabetes. TCRB transcripts that were expressed got sequenced, as all of the isolated RNA had been reverse transcribed. Profiled with immunoSEQ multiplex PCR; TCRdb holds only in-frame clones, not every one. The sample yields about 160,000 clones, 6.5% to 9.5% seen once. General study findings and limits: In all four CD4+ subsets, TCRB CDR3 length was significantly, moderately reduced in type 1 diabetes.

These receptors lack a known antigen. Source material: central memory CD4+ T cells from blood. Receptors were obtained from a woman between 40 and 50 years old with type 1 diabetes.

This clone was picked up a small number of times. The CDR3, as DNA: TGTGCCAGCAGACGTCTGACAGGGGGCCGTAATTCACCCCTCCACTTT. It yields the protein CASRRLTGGRNSPLHF. The chain joins TRBV28 to TRBJ1-6; 10 bases are shared with TRBD1. From germline, CDR1 is MDHEN and CDR2 SYDVKM. The CDR3 is 16 residues long. V was clipped by 6 bases and J by 6 bases; unmatched bases: 8.

This clone turned up a few times. The chain uses TRBV4-1 and TRBJ1-5; 10 nucleotides match TRBD1. V shed 4 bases and J 3 bases; nucleotides not matched to a gene: 6. Looked up from germline, CDR1 is MGHRA and CDR2 is YSYEKL. The CDR3 contains 16 residues. The CDR3 bases are TGCGCCAGCAGCCTTGGGACAGGGGCTCTCAATCAGCCCCAGCATTTT. Its protein product is CASSLGTGALNQPQHF.

There are a few counts of this clone. This chain joins TRBV15 and TRBJ2-7; 9 bases agree with TRBD1. The CDR3 has 14 residues. CDR1 and CDR2 (germline): LNHNV, YYDKDF (reference sequence). V dropped 4 bases and J dropped 5; count of bases not matched to a gene: 6. The chain's CDR3 is CATSIRQGGDEQYF. DNA for the CDR3: TGTGCCACCAGCATCCGACAGGGGGGTGACGAGCAGTACTTC.

This chain uses TRBV5-1 with TRBJ2-2, with TRBD2 matching over 11 bases. This CDR3 contains 16 residues. V lost 4 bases and J lost 4; bases outside the gene matches: 6. In germline, CDR1 is SGHRS, CDR2 YFSETQ. This CDR3 is CASSLLAGGGTGELFF. The DNA of the CDR3 is TGCGCCAGCAGCCTCCTAGCGGGAGGAGGCACCGGGGAGCTGTTTTTT.

This clone was found a few times. J is TRBJ1-4 and V is TRBV4-3, with 7 nucleotides matching TRBD1. The CDR3 spans 17 residues. V shed 1 base, J shed 8 bases, and the junction held 13 bases outside the gene matches. Germline CDR1 and CDR2: LGHNA and YSLEER. The CDR3 sequence: CASSQALTQGIGEKLFF. The CDR3 nucleotides read TGCGCCAGCAGCCAAGCGCTTACACAGGGGATAGGAGAAAAACTGTTTTTT.

V and J are TRBV28 and TRBJ2-2; 9 bases align to TRBD1. This CDR3 has 17 amino acids. Germline V CDR1 and CDR2: MDHEN, SYDVKM. Trimming cost V 4 bases and J 7 bases; bases outside gene matches: 13. The CDR3 DNA is TGTGCCAGCAGTTCCACCGGGACAGGGACATCTGGCGGGGAGCTGTTTTTT. Amino acid sequence: CASSSTGTGTSGGELFF.

In this sample, this clone turned up a few times. CDR3 loop: CASSAISSYEQYF. CDR3 bases: TGTGCCAGCTCTGCCATATCTAGCTACGAGCAGTACTTC. The genes are TRBV18 and TRBJ2-7; D uncertain. The germline V gene encodes CDR1 KGHSH and CDR2 LQKENI. This CDR3 spans 13 amino acids. V shed 6 bases and J shed 3 bases, with 12 bases lying between them.

This clone was observed a handful of times. This chain links TRBV11-2 with TRBJ2-3; D is possibly TRBD1 (5 bases). Trimming stripped 4 bases from V and 7 bases from J, with 15 bases between. The CDR3 extends over 14 amino acids. Germline lookup yields CDR1 SGHAT and CDR2 FQNNGV. The CDR3 DNA reads as TGTGCCAGCAGCTCGTCACAGGCCCTGAATACGCAGTATTTT. Protein product: CASSSSQALNTQYF.

This clone was counted a few times. The chain couples TRBV28 to TRBJ2-7; 7 bases agree with TRBD2. Per germline, CDR1 MDHEN and CDR2 SYDVKM. The CDR3 totals 14 residues. Trimming removed 2 bases from V and 6 bases from J; junction bases left unmatched: 7. This CDR3 reads CASSLLGGEVEQYF. The CDR3 DNA sequence: TGTGCCAGCAGTTTACTTGGGGGGGAGGTCGAGCAGTACTTC. Full variable domain (outside the CDR3, taken from reference TRBV28 and TRBJ2-7): DVKVTQSSRYLVKRTGEKVFLECVQDMDHENMFWYRQDPGLGLRLIYFSYDVKMKEKGDIPEGYSVSREKKERFSLILESASTNQTSMYLCASSLLGGEVEQYFGPGTRLTVT.

This clone was found a few times. The gene calls are TRBV7-2 and TRBJ1-1, with 7 bases aligning to TRBD1. CDR3 length: 15 amino acids. V trimming: 1 base; J trimming: 6 bases; junction bases outside the gene matches: 8. Germline V gene lookup returns CDR1 SGHTA and CDR2 FQGNSA. The CDR3 reads CASSLGQGTRPEAFF. For the CDR3, the DNA is TGTGCCAGCAGCTTAGGACAGGGAACCAGGCCTGAAGCTTTCTTT.

This clone was detected only a few times. The chain uses TRBV5-1 and TRBJ2-2; the match to TRBD2 covers 8 bases. The CDR3 runs 15 residues. Per germline, CDR1 SGHRS and CDR2 YFSETQ. V lost 4 bases, J lost 6 bases, and 8 bases stayed unmatched. This CDR3 reads CASSPTSGGSGELFF. CDR3 nucleotides: TGCGCCAGCAGCCCTACTAGCGGCGGTTCCGGGGAGCTGTTTTTT.

This clone was seen many times. The rearrangement links TRBV9 to TRBJ2-1, with 10 positions matching TRBD2. This CDR3 has 16 residues. CDR1 and CDR2 from the germline V gene are SGDLS and YYNGEE. J gave up 7 bases and V 4 bases, and 11 bases lay outside the gene matches. The chain's CDR3 is CASSIRLAGGENEQFF. For the CDR3, the DNA is TGTGCCAGCAGCATTCGACTAGCGGGCGGTGAAAATGAGCAGTTCTTC.

V gene TRBV9 combines with J gene TRBJ2-3; maybe TRBD2 (6 bases). This CDR3 is built from 17 residues. V was trimmed by 4 bases and J by 5 bases, leaving 23 bases between them. The germline CDR1 and CDR2 sequences are SGDLS and YYNGEE. The CDR3 nucleotides are TGTGCCAGCAGCCCCCGCGGTAGCTGGGAGGCACAAGATACGCAGTATTTT. This translates into CASSPRGSWEAQDTQYF.

This chain connects TRBV28 to TRBJ2-3; the D is unclear. The V end was cut by 4 bases, the J end by 10 bases, with 12 bases between. CDR1 is MDHEN, CDR2 SYDVKM, per germline. The CDR3 loop spans 12 amino acids. CDR3 nucleotide sequence: TGTGCCAGCAGTTCTAGGCCGACTCCGCAGTATTTT. Protein sequence: CASSSRPTPQYF.

The chain couples TRBV28 to TRBJ1-2; 7 positions match TRBD1. J lost 7 bases, V lost 11 bases, and 7 bases had no gene match. CDR1 is MDHEN, CDR2 SYDVKM, per germline. The CDR3 has 11 residues. CDR3 in amino acids: CAAQGIGGYTF. The CDR3 region has the DNA TGTGCCGCACAGGGGATCGGTGGCTACACCTTC.

This chain uses TRBV4-1 with TRBJ1-5, with D possibly being TRBD1 (5 bases). Germline CDR1 and CDR2: MGHRA and YSYEKL. The CDR3 runs 13 residues. Between the trimmed V and J ends, which lost 6 bases and 4 bases, there was a span of 10 bases. This CDR3 reads CASRGPINQPQHF. The CDR3 DNA follows: TGCGCCAGCAGGGGGCCAATTAATCAGCCCCAGCATTTT.

This sequence joins TRBV29-1 and TRBJ1-2; 8 nucleotides agree with TRBD1. The CDR3 runs 14 residues. The V gene's germline CDR1 is SQVTM and CDR2 ANQGSEA. V trimming: 2 bases; J trimming: 6 bases; junction bases outside the gene matches: 8. CDR3 bases: TGCAGCGTTGAAAATCACGGGACAGGAGATGGCTACACCTTC. Its protein product is CSVENHGTGDGYTF.

The rearrangement links TRBV6-5 to TRBJ2-7, with TRBD2 matching over 11 bases. Trimming took 7 bases from V and 3 from J; bases not matched to a gene: 5. The CDR3 spans 14 residues. Germline V gene lookup returns CDR1 MNHEY and CDR2 SVGAGI. The CDR3 region has the DNA TGTGCCAGCAAAACTAGCGGGAGCTTCTACGAGCAGTACTTC. This translates into CASKTSGSFYEQYF.

This clone has just a few counts. The chain combines TRBV18 with TRBJ2-7; TRBD2 agrees at 12 bases. This CDR3 contains 15 residues. J gave up 3 bases and V 0 bases, and 0 bases lay outside the gene matches. Germline V gives CDR1 KGHSH, CDR2 LQKENI. For the CDR3, the DNA is TGTGCCAGCTCACCACCGGGACTAGCGGGCTACGAGCAGTACTTC. Its translation: CASSPPGLAGYEQYF.

This clone turned up a few times. J is TRBJ2-3 and V is TRBV7-9; D gene unclear. Germline CDR1 and CDR2: SEHNR and FQNEAQ (reference sequence). The V and J ends lost 2 bases and 4 bases respectively, with 13 bases between them. The CDR3 loop spans 15 amino acids. In nucleotides, the CDR3 is TGTGCCAGCAGCTTAATTAAGCCAAGCGCAGATACGCAGTATTTT. This gives the protein CASSLIKPSADTQYF.

The chain's CDR3 is CSVGGGFSSYNEQFF. The CDR3, as DNA: TGCAGCGTTGGCGGCGGATTTAGCTCCTACAATGAGCAGTTCTTC. The chain couples TRBV29-1 to TRBJ2-1; no firm D call. Trimming shortened V by 4 bases and J by 0 bases, and 13 bases separated the two germline ends. The CDR3 is 15 residues long. Germline CDR1 SQVTM, CDR2 ANQGSEA.

The chain couples TRBV6-5 to TRBJ2-5; D may be TRBD2 (6 bases). V was cut by 3 bases and J by 5 bases, with 13 bases left in between. The CDR3 length is 14 residues. Germline loops: CDR1 MNHEY, CDR2 SVGAGI. The CDR3 here is CASSYRTGRETQYF. The CDR3 DNA reads as TGTGCCAGCAGTTATAGGACGGGGAGGGAGACCCAGTACTTC.

The rearrangement joins TRBV7-2 to TRBJ2-1; 9 nucleotides line up with TRBD2. The trim removed 1 base at V and 11 bases at J, leaving 12 bases unmatched. The V gene's germline CDR1 is SGHTA and CDR2 FQGNSA. The CDR3 length is 16 residues. This chain's CDR3 is CASSLGSPSGVLKQFF. For the CDR3, the DNA is TGTGCCAGCAGCTTAGGTAGCCCTAGCGGGGTGCTTAAGCAGTTCTTC.

The V and J genes are TRBV27 and TRBJ2-7; 9 nucleotides align to TRBD1. The J segment lost 7 bases and the V segment lost 6 bases, leaving 10 bases of the junction unmatched. The CDR3 totals 14 residues. CDR1 and CDR2 from the germline V gene are MNHEY and SMNVEV (reference sequence). Here the CDR3 reads CASSRPGQGFEQYF. In DNA form, the CDR3 reads TGTGCCAGCAGCAGGCCGGGACAGGGTTTTGAGCAGTACTTC.

V usage is TRBV15 and J usage is TRBJ2-1, with 8 nucleotides matching TRBD2. The V gene's germline CDR1 is LNHNV and CDR2 YYDKDF (reference sequence). The CDR3 is 15 amino acids. V gave up 2 bases and J gave up 6 bases; unmatched junction bases: 6. CDR3 sequence reads: CATSRSGTRGNEQFF. CDR3 bases: TGTGCCACCAGCAGATCCGGGACTAGGGGCAATGAGCAGTTCTTC.

This clone showed up just once. J is TRBJ2-7 and V is TRBV19; 8 bases agree with TRBD1. The V segment lost 3 bases and the J segment 0 bases; nucleotides outside the gene matches: 4. This CDR3 region has 15 residues. Germline CDR1 reads LNHDA; CDR2 reads SQIVND (reference sequence). The CDR3 is CASSIRQGLSYEQYF. CDR3 DNA sequence: TGTGCCAGTAGTATTCGACAGGGGCTCTCCTACGAGCAGTACTTC.

This clone came up a few times. This chain links TRBV9 with TRBJ2-1, with 8 bases identical to TRBD2. CDR3 length: 14 amino acids. After removal of 4 bases from V and 6 bases from J, the junction contained 6 bases not matched to a gene. Germline-derived CDR1 and CDR2 are SGDLS and YYNGEE. The CDR3 nucleotides read TGTGCCAGCAGCTCCGGACTAGCAGGCAATGAGCAGTTCTTC. Translation: CASSSGLAGNEQFF.

This clone showed up just a few times. The V and J genes are TRBV4-3 and TRBJ2-7; 9 bases align to TRBD1. The germline CDR1 and CDR2 sequences are LGHNA and YSLEER. V shed 0 bases, J shed 5 bases, and the junction held 2 bases outside the gene matches. The CDR3 is 14 residues long. CDR3 coding DNA: TGCGCCAGCAGCCAAGATCGGACAGGGGACGAGCAGTACTTC. Translated: CASSQDRTGDEQYF.

The table lists this clone with a few counts. The V call is TRBV6-6, the J call TRBJ1-1; 8 nucleotides match TRBD1. Germline CDR1 reads MNHNY; CDR2 reads SVGAGI (reference sequence). J was trimmed by 11 bases and V by 7 bases; bases with no gene match: 6. The CDR3 sequence is 11 residues long. This CDR3 is CASTETGVAFF. The DNA for the CDR3 is TGTGCCAGCACTGAGACAGGGGTCGCTTTCTTT.